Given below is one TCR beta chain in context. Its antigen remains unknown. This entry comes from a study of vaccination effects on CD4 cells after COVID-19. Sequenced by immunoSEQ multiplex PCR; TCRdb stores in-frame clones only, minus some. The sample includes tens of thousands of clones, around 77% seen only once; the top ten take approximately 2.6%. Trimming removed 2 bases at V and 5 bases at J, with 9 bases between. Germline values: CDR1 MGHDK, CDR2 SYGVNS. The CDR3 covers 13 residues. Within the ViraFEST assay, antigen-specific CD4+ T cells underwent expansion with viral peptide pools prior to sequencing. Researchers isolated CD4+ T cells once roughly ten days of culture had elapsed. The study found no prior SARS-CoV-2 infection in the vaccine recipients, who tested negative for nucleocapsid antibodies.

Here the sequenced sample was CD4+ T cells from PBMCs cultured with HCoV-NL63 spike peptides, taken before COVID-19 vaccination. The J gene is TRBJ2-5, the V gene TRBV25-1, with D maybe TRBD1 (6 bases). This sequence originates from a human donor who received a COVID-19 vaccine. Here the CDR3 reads CASSERTAETQYF. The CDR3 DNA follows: TGTGCCAGCAGTGAACGGACAGCCGAGACCCAGTACTTC.